This T cell receptor (beta chain) emerged from a study of T cells in Graves' hyperthyroidism and ophthalmopathy. The overall study: Peripheral blood was secured at the point of initial diagnosis, before any treatment.

This clonotype was detected ten times or more. Inclusion characteristics of ophthalmopathy patients comprised a Clinical Activity Score of at least 3, a NOSPECS grade of at least 4, and duration under 3 months. What was amplified from RNA transcripts were TCR beta CDR3 regions. During a first-round RT-PCR of the TCR CDR3, the HTBI primer set was used. Each CDR3 protein is one row after TCRdb ran MiXCR on the multiplex PCR reads. The sample consists of 350,000 or so distinct CDR3 sequences, 15% to 20% of them appearing once. Per the germline V gene, CDR1 is MNHEY and CDR2 is SMNVEV (reference sequence). CDR3 length: 13 amino acids. V lost 1 base, J lost 7 bases, and 8 bases lay in between.

The sequence came from a woman aged 40 to 50 with Graves' ophthalmopathy. The chain is built from TRBV27 and TRBJ1-5; D call uncertain. Sequencing used blood. CDR3 sequence reads: CASSLLSGQPQHF. CDR3 bases: TGTGCCAGCAGTTTATTGTCGGGGCAGCCCCAGCATTTT.